This TCR beta chain derives from a study of vaccination and CD4 T cells after COVID-19. Study summary: Post-COVID samples had a sampling time that fell a median about 100 days after diagnosis (range 35 to 161). Sampling that followed vaccination took place a median roughly 69 days after dose two, within a range of 14 to 241.

A remark on this clonotype: Its antigen is unidentified.

The Oncomine TCR Beta short-read assay sequenced DNA from cultured CD4+ T cells. CD4+ T cells were cultured, and genomic DNA was extracted from them. TCRdb re-called the PCR reads through MiXCR, storing one row per CDR3 protein. This table has approximately 8,800 distinct CDR3 sequences, 61% appearing once. The treatment denotes: 10-day PBMC culture with coronavirus spike peptide pools or control peptides (ViraFEST assay). Negative selection enriched CD4+ T cells from cultures at more than 9 days. This CDR3 has 15 amino acids. Germline CDR1 and CDR2: DFQATT and SNEGSKA (reference sequence). The V and J ends lost 0 bases and 5 bases, in that order; junction bases with no gene match: 6.

The TCR originated in a human donor who had recovered from COVID-19. The sample taken for sequencing was CD4+ T cells from blood, cultured in vitro. V is TRBV20-1 and J is TRBJ2-3; 9 nucleotides align to TRBD2. The CDR3 is CSAREGSGSGDTQYF. The CDR3 nucleotides are TGCAGTGCTAGAGAAGGTAGCGGGAGTGGAGATACGCAGTATTTT.